This record concerns one T cell receptor (beta chain) sequence. This specimen belongs to a study of cytomegalovirus exposure and HLA in healthy donors. The overall study: An early release of data contained 75 million to 100 million unique TCRs, which came from HLA-typed donors.

This CDR3 spans 20 amino acids. Germline V lookup: CDR1 SGHRS, CDR2 YFSETQ. Trimming stripped 0 bases from V and 3 bases from J, with 28 bases between. PCR involved 60 Vbeta and 13 Jbeta primers. Profiling relied on immunoSEQ multiplex PCR, and the TCRdb table lists in-frame clones only, not all of them. The table has approximately 170,000 clones, around four fifths seen once. This clonotype was sampled from a male donor in good health and CMV-seropositive. Source material: PBMCs. The chain joins TRBV5-1 to TRBJ2-7, with D unclear. The CDR3 nucleotides read TGCGCCAGCAGCTTGGGATTGGTCCCAACCCCGGCGGAGAAGGTCTACGAGCAGTACTTC. This translates into CASSLGLVPTPAEKVYEQYF.